The source of this T cell receptor (beta chain) is a study of T cell changes during pregnancy in multiple sclerosis. The CDR3 has 15 amino acids. Trimming left V 1 base short and J 11 bases short, with 19 bases between. The germline V gene encodes CDR1 MGHRA and CDR2 YSYEKL. This clone has only one observation. The data were produced by immunoSEQ multiplex PCR, yet TCRdb's version contains in-frame clones alone and is incomplete. The table records around 60,000 clones, approximately 86% of them present only once. The TCR sequence derives from a female donor with multiple sclerosis, enrolled in a pregnancy study. The chain couples TRBV4-1 to TRBJ2-3; possible D gene TRBD2, 5 bases. The input for sequencing was peripheral blood, taken in the first trimester of pregnancy. The CDR3 loop reads CASSQGRMAPAGQYF. DNA for the CDR3: TGCGCCAGCAGCCAAGGACGAATGGCCCCGGCGGGGCAGTATTTT.